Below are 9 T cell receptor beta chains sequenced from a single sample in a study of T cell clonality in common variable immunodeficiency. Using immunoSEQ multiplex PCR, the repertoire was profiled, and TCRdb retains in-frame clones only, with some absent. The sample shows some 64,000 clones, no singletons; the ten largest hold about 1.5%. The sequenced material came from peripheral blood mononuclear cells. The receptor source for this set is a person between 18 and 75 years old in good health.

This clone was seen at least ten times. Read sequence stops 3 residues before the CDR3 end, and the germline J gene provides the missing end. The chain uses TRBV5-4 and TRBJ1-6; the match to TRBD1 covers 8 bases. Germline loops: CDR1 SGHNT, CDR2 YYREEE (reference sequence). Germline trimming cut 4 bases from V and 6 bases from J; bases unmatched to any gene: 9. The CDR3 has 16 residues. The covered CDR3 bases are TGTGCCAGCAGCAGCCGGTTGACAGGGGTTAATTCACCC. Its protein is CASSSRLTGVNSP. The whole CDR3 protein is CASSSRLTGVNSPLHF.

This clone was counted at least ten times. The CDR3 reads CASSLTGGANEQFF. CDR3 bases read: TGTGCCAGCAGCTTAACCGGGGGGGCCAATGAG. This chain uses TRBV7-9 with TRBJ2-1; 8 positions match TRBD2. The read terminates 3 residues ahead of where the CDR3 ends, so the germline J gene completes it. The trim removed 2 bases at V and 6 bases at J, leaving 3 bases unmatched. Germline assignment: CDR1 SEHNR and CDR2 FQNEAQ (reference sequence). The CDR3 is 14 amino acids.

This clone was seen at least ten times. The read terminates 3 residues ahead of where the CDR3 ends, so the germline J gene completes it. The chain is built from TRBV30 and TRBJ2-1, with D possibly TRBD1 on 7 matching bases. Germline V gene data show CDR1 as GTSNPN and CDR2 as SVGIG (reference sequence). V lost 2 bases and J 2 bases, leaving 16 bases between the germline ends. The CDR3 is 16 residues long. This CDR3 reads CAWSRGTDPTYNEQFF. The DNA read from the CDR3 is TGTGCCTGGAGTCGGGGGACAGACCCTACCTACAATGAG.

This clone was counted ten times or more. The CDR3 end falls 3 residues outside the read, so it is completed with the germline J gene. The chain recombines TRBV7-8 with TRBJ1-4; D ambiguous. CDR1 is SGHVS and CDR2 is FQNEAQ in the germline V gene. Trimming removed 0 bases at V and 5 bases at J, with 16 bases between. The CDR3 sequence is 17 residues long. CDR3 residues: CASSLARRLQPNEKLFF. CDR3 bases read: TGTGCCAGCAGCTTAGCTCGCAGGCTCCAGCCGAATGAAAAA. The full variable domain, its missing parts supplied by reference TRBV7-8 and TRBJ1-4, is GAGVSQSPRYKVAKRGQDVALRCDPISGHVSLFWYQQALGQGPEFLTYFQNEAQLDKSGLPSDRFFAERPEGSVSTLKIQRTQQEDSAVYLCASSLARRLQPNEKLFFGSGTQLSVL.

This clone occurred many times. This CDR3 is CASSPRGQGGSTDTQYF. The sequenced CDR3 bases are TGTGCCAGTAGTCCCCGTGGGCAGGGGGGTAGCACAGATACG. V and J are TRBV19 and TRBJ2-3; D perhaps matches TRBD1 (7 bases). The sequence runs out 3 residues before the end of the CDR3; the remainder is reconstructed from the germline J gene. V lost 5 bases and J 0 bases, leaving 18 bases between the germline ends. Germline-derived CDR1 and CDR2 are LNHDA and SQIVND (reference sequence). The CDR3 runs 17 residues.

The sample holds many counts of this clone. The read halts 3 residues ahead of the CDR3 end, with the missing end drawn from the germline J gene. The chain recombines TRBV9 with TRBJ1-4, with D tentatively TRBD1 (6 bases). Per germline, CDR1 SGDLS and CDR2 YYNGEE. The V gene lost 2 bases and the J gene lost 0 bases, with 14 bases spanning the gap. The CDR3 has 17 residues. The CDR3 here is CASSVTGRGATNEKLFF. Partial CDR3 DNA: TGTGCCAGCAGCGTTACAGGGCGTGGCGCAACTAATGAAAAA. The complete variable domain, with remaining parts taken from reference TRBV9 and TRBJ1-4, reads DSGVTQTPKHLITATGQRVTLRCSPRSGDLSVYWYQQSLDQGLQFLIQYYNGEERAKGNILERFSAQQFPDLHSELNLSSLELGDSALYFCASSVTGRGATNEKLFFGSGTQLSVL.

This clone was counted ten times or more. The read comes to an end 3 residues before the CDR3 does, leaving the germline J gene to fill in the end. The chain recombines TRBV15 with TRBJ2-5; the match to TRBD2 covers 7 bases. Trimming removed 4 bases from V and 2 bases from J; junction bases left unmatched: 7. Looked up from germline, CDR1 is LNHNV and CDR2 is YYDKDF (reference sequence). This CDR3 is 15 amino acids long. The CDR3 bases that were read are TGTGCCACCAGCACACCATTCGGGGGGCAAGAGACC. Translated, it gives CATSTPFGGQET. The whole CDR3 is CATSTPFGGQETQYF.

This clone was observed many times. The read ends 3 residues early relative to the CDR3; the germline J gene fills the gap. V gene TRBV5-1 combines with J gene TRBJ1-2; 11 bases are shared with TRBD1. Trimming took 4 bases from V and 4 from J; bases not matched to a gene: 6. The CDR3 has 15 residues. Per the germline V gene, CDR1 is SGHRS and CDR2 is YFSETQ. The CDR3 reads CASSADRGPLYGYTF. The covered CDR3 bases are TGCGCCAGCAGCGCGGACAGGGGGCCCCTCTATGGC.

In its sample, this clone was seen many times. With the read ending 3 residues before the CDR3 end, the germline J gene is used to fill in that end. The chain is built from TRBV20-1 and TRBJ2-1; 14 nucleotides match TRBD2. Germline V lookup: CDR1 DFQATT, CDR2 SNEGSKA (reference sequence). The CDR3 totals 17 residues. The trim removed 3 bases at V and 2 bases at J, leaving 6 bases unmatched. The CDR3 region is CSASLRLAGGPYNEQFF. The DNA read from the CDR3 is TGCAGTGCTAGCCTCCGACTAGCGGGAGGGCCCTACAATGAG.